This is a list of T cell receptor beta chains from one sample in a study of T-cell memory formation after mild COVID-19. TCRdb called the 5' RACE reads again in MiXCR, with one record for every CDR3 protein. The sample consists of about 350,000 distinct CDR3 sequences, 12% to 15% of them appearing once. Specimen: PBMCs or a T cell subset sorted from them (not recorded which). Receptors were obtained from a man aged 18 to 35 who had mild COVID-19 (a few samples of this study predate the infection). Cell type and time point are not known. Both conserved end residues are part of each CDR3. D genes are given only for firm matches. Not every row has a clone size; where given, it reads once, few, many or a size class.

j_gene | d_gene | abundance | v_gene | CDR3aa | CDR3nt
TRBJ1-5 | - | - | TRBV6-6 | CASSYSSGHSNQPQHF | TGTGCCAGCAGTTACTCCTCGGGGCATAGCAATCAGCCCCAGCATTTT
TRBJ2-2 | - | few | TRBV6-5 | CASSYLHTNTGELFF | TGTGCCAGCAGTTACCTCCACACGAACACCGGGGAGCTGTTTTTT
TRBJ2-1 | - | few | TRBV15 | CATSRERLSHEQFF | TGTGCCACCAGCAGAGAGAGGCTCAGCCATGAGCAGTTCTTC
TRBJ1-5 | TRBD1 | - | TRBV6-4 | CASTTCGQGEGQPQHF | TGTGCCAGCACCACCTGCGGACAGGGGGAAGGTCAGCCCCAGCATTTT
TRBJ1-6 | - | few | TRBV28 | CASSLPGDSPLHF | TGTGCCAGCAGTTTACCAGGGGATTCACCCCTCCACTTT
TRBJ2-5 | TRBD2 | - | TRBV5-1 | CASSFGTSGGQETQYF | TGCGCCAGCAGCTTTGGGACTAGCGGGGGGCAAGAGACCCAGTACTTC
TRBJ2-1 | - | - | TRBV3-1 | CASSQGFEQFF | TGTGCCAGCAGCCAAGGTTTTGAGCAGTTCTTC
TRBJ2-1 | - | - | TRBV6-5 | CASSYGNVGGEQFF | TGTGCCAGCAGTTATGGTAACGTGGGCGGTGAGCAGTTCTTC
TRBJ2-6 | TRBD1 | few | TRBV5-1 | CASSLASYWGQASGANVLTF | TGCGCCAGCAGCTTGGCGTCATATTGGGGACAGGCCTCTGGGGCCAACGTCCTGACTTTC
TRBJ1-1 | TRBD1 | few | TRBV7-8 | CASSSRTGLSAEAFF | TGTGCCAGCAGCTCACGGACAGGGCTGAGCGCTGAAGCTTTCTTT
TRBJ2-1 | - | few | TRBV20-1 | CSARAGPGLYYNEQFF | TGCAGTGCTAGAGCTGGACCGGGCCTGTACTACAATGAGCAGTTCTTC
TRBJ1-1 | - | - | TRBV6-2/TRBV6-3 | CASSPDTHTEAFF | TGTGCCAGCAGCCCGGACACACACACTGAAGCTTTCTTT
TRBJ2-3 | - | few | TRBV11-2 | CASSLGTPLRTDTQYF | TGTGCCAGCAGCTTAGGGACCCCCCTCCGCACAGATACGCAGTATTTT
TRBJ1-3 | - | few | TRBV5-1 | CASSLNGGNTIYF | TGCGCCAGCAGCTTGAACGGCGGAAACACCATATATTTT
TRBJ2-7 | - | - | TRBV7-2 | CASSPPGLEQYF | TGTGCCAGCAGCCCCCCGGGGCTCGAGCAGTACTTC
TRBJ1-1 | - | - | TRBV2 | CASSEFGPLAFF | TGTGCCAGCAGTGAATTTGGCCCCCTCGCTTTCTTT
TRBJ1-2 | - | - | TRBV12-5 | CASAVGGYGYTF | TGTGCTAGTGCCGTCGGGGGCTATGGCTACACCTTC
TRBJ1-1 | - | few | TRBV6-5 | CASSYELGLNTEAFF | TGTGCCAGCAGTTACGAACTGGGGTTGAACACTGAAGCTTTCTTT
TRBJ2-5 | TRBD2 | many | TRBV4-3 | CASSQSVFTGGETQYF | TGCGCCAGCAGCCAGAGTGTATTCACGGGAGGGGAGACCCAGTACTTC
TRBJ2-1 | - | few | TRBV6-1 | CASSVAYEQFF | TGTGCCAGCAGTGTAGCTTATGAGCAGTTCTTC
TRBJ2-5 | - | many | TRBV10-2 | CASSVSGFTYF | TGCGCCAGCAGTGTTTCCGGGTTTACGTACTTC
TRBJ1-1 | - | few | TRBV3-1 | CASSQGDTYTEAFF | TGTGCCAGCAGCCAAGGCGACACTTACACTGAAGCTTTCTTT
TRBJ2-2 | - | few | TRBV4-3 | CASSQSSGRNTGELFF | TGCGCCAGCAGCCAATCCTCCGGCCGGAATACCGGGGAGCTGTTTTTT
TRBJ2-5 | - | few | TRBV7-2 | CASSLVTVGETQYF | TGTGCCAGCAGCTTAGTGACCGTTGGAGAGACCCAGTACTTC
TRBJ1-2 | - | - | TRBV4-2 | CASSQGYRFTYGYTF | TGTGCCAGCAGCCAAGGGTATCGGTTTACCTATGGCTACACCTTC
TRBJ2-1 | TRBD2 | few | TRBV7-2 | CASSLASGAGAYNEQFF | TGTGCCAGCAGCTTAGCGTCCGGAGCGGGGGCCTACAATGAGCAGTTCTTC
TRBJ2-3 | - | - | TRBV7-6 | CASSVGQSTDTQYF | TGTGCCAGCAGCGTCGGACAGAGCACAGATACGCAGTATTTT
TRBJ2-1 | TRBD2 | - | TRBV2 | CASNRGGANEQFF | TGTGCCAGCAACCGCGGGGGGGCAAATGAGCAGTTCTTC
TRBJ2-2 | TRBD1 | - | TRBV2 | CASRAGTGGATGELFF | TGTGCCAGCAGAGCCGGGACAGGGGGGGCCACCGGGGAGCTGTTTTTT
TRBJ1-2 | - | - | TRBV9 | CASSVAGQFYGYTF | TGTGCCAGCAGCGTAGCTGGCCAGTTCTATGGCTACACCTTC
TRBJ1-2 | - | few | TRBV4-3 | CASSQDPDPAGGYTF | TGCGCCAGCAGCCAAGATCCAGACCCAGCGGGTGGCTACACCTTC
TRBJ2-3 | - | - | TRBV7-8 | CASRSTVSTDTQYF | TGTGCCAGCAGGTCGACAGTAAGCACAGATACGCAGTATTTT
TRBJ2-1 | TRBD2 | few | TRBV9 | CASSVASGANQGEQFF | TGTGCCAGCAGCGTAGCTAGCGGGGCTAACCAGGGTGAGCAGTTCTTC
TRBJ2-2 | - | - | TRBV2 | CASSEALAGTGELFF | TGTGCCAGCAGTGAAGCGCTTGCGGGGACCGGGGAGCTGTTTTTT
TRBJ2-1 | TRBD2 | - | TRBV27 | CASSPTGLAGDTYNEQFF | TGTGCCAGCAGTCCCACCGGACTAGCGGGAGACACCTACAATGAGCAGTTCTTC
TRBJ2-3 | - | - | TRBV3-1 | CASSQGTFSSTDTQYF | TGTGCCAGCAGCCAAGGGACTTTTAGTAGCACAGATACGCAGTATTTT
TRBJ2-1 | TRBD2 | few | TRBV5-1 | CASSLRSGGVNNEQFF | TGCGCCAGCAGCCTGAGAAGCGGGGGGGTAAACAATGAGCAGTTCTTC
TRBJ2-2 | TRBD1 | - | TRBV7-2 | CASSLDRAFTGELFF | TGTGCCAGCAGCCTTGACAGGGCCTTCACCGGGGAGCTGTTTTTT
TRBJ1-1 | TRBD1 | - | TRBV12-5 | CASGPGTGVLEAFF | TGTGCTAGTGGTCCTGGGACAGGGGTCCTTGAAGCTTTCTTT
TRBJ1-5 | TRBD1 | few | TRBV20-1 | CSARVLRRTGMSPSNQPQHF | TGCAGTGCTAGAGTCCTCAGGAGGACAGGGATGTCCCCTAGCAATCAGCCCCAGCATTTT
TRBJ2-3 | TRBD2 | - | TRBV20-1 | CSARGAGGLDTQYF | TGCAGTGCTCGGGGGGCGGGGGGCCTAGATACGCAGTATTTT
TRBJ1-2 | TRBD1 | many | TRBV7-2 | CASSPDRRSGGYTF | TGTGCCAGCAGTCCGGACAGGAGAAGTGGTGGCTACACCTTC
TRBJ2-3 | - | many | TRBV7-2 | CASSLYTDTQYF | TGTGCCAGCAGCTTGTACACAGATACGCAGTATTTT
TRBJ1-2 | TRBD1 | - | TRBV4-3 | CASSQGLQGARNRYTF | TGCGCCAGCAGCCAAGGGCTACAGGGGGCGCGAAACCGCTACACCTTC
TRBJ2-5 | - | many | TRBV5-1 | CASSGDRETQYF | TGCGCCAGCAGTGGAGACAGGGAGACCCAGTACTTC
TRBJ2-1 | TRBD2 | few | TRBV2 | CASSENPSGGLNEQFF | TGTGCCAGCAGTGAAAACCCTAGCGGGGGTCTCAATGAGCAGTTCTTC
TRBJ1-5 | TRBD1 | - | TRBV6-2/TRBV6-3 | CASREQGRGYQPQHF | TGTGCCAGCAGGGAACAGGGGAGGGGGTATCAGCCCCAGCATTTT
TRBJ1-6 | - | few | TRBV5-1 | CASSSVTGGGSPLHF | TGCGCCAGCAGCTCAGTGACAGGCGGGGGTTCACCCCTCCACTTT
TRBJ1-6 | - | few | TRBV6-5 | CASSLLTTNSPLHF | TGTGCCAGCAGTTTATTGACTACGAATTCACCCCTCCACTTT
TRBJ2-1 | TRBD2 | - | TRBV3-1 | CASSPPGLEFMSRFF | TGTGCCAGCAGCCCGCCGGGACTAGAGTTTATGAGTCGGTTCTTC